These 22 T cell receptor beta chains came from one sample sequenced in a study of CD8+ T cells in alopecia areata. Extraction of RNA preceded its reverse transcription into cDNA, which served as the sequencing template. Using immunoSEQ multiplex PCR, the repertoire was profiled, and TCRdb retains in-frame clones only, with some absent. The profile covers some 210,000 clones, with 50% to 65% appearing a single time and approximately 0.5% taken by the ten largest. The sequencing here drew on CD4+ T cells sorted from blood, taken at week 0. The receptors stem from a human donor with alopecia areata.

The chain recombines TRBV9 with TRBJ2-1; a weak D match, TRBD2 (6 bases). CDR3 size: 13 residues. V was shortened by 3 bases and J by 5 bases, with 9 bases between the two germline ends. In germline, CDR1 is SGDLS, CDR2 YYNGEE. The CDR3 sequence is CASSGGTNNEQFF. CDR3 nucleotides: TGTGCCAGCAGCGGCGGGACGAACAATGAGCAGTTCTTC.

The gene calls are TRBV11-2 and TRBJ1-2; D not resolved. Germline V CDR1 and CDR2: SGHAT, FQNNGV. V lost 3 bases, J lost 9 bases, and 8 bases lay in between. CDR3 length: 11 residues. CDR3 in DNA: TGTGCCAGCAGCTTGGGCAGCAGCTACACCTTC. Encoded protein: CASSLGSSYTF. The full variable domain, its missing parts supplied by reference TRBV11-2 and TRBJ1-2, is EAGVAQSPRYKIIEKRQSVAFWCNPISGHATLYWYQQILGQGPKLLIQFQNNGVVDDSQLPKDRFSAERLKGVDSTLKIQPAKLEDSAVYLCASSLGSSYTFGSGTRLTVV.

The chain joins TRBV5-6 to TRBJ1-2; D ambiguous. The length of the CDR3 is 15 residues. Trimming shortened V by 4 bases and J by 3 bases, and 16 bases separated the two germline ends. Per the germline V gene, CDR1 is SGHDT and CDR2 is YYEEEE. The CDR3 is CASSPDRRPDYGYTF. The CDR3 coding sequence is TGTGCCAGCAGCCCTGACCGGCGACCGGACTATGGCTACACCTTC.

This chain connects TRBV5-1 to TRBJ2-1; either TRBD1 or TRBD2 may supply D (5 bases each). This CDR3 contains 15 residues. CDR1 SGHRS and CDR2 YFSETQ come from the germline V gene. Trimming left V 0 bases short and J 7 bases short, with 14 bases between. The CDR3 bases are TGCGCCAGCAGCTTGGATGGGGCGAGGGGAAATGAGCAGTTCTTC. Protein sequence: CASSLDGARGNEQFF. The full variable domain, its missing parts supplied by reference TRBV5-1 and TRBJ2-1, is KAGVTQTPRYLIKTRGQQVTLSCSPISGHRSVSWYQQTPGQGLQFLFEYFSETQRNKGNFPGRFSGRQFSNSRSEMNVSTLELGDSALYLCASSLDGARGNEQFFGPGTRLTVL.

A few counts support this clone. The chain carries TRBV6-1 and TRBJ2-7, with D perhaps matching TRBD1 (6 bases). Germline V gives CDR1 MNHNS, CDR2 SASEGT. V lost 5 bases and J 4 bases, leaving 9 bases between the germline ends. This CDR3 has 12 amino acids. The CDR3 region has the DNA TGTGCCAGCAGTCGTACAGGGTACGAGCAGTACTTC. This encodes CASSRTGYEQYF.

The chain uses TRBV30 and TRBJ1-5; D unresolved. Germline V CDR1 and CDR2: GTSNPN, SVGIG (reference sequence). Deletions cut 5 bases from V and 0 bases from J, with 8 bases between. This CDR3 contains 13 residues. For the CDR3, the DNA is TGTGCCTGGGCCGGAGATAGCAATCAGCCCCAGCATTTT. This codes for CAWAGDSNQPQHF.

This clone was counted only a few times. The chain's CDR3 is CASGSGSTDTQYF. CDR3 nucleotides: TGCGCCAGTGGTAGCGGGAGCACAGATACGCAGTATTTT. The chain recombines TRBV5-1 with TRBJ2-3; TRBD2 aligns across 7 bases. CDR1 is SGHRS and CDR2 is YFSETQ in the germline V gene. V was pared by 8 bases and J by 0 bases, with 3 bases of the junction left unmatched. CDR3 length equals 13 residues.

This clone was found a few times. The rearrangement uses TRBV7-3 and TRBJ2-2; 9 nucleotides match TRBD1. The CDR3 consists of 15 residues. Germline values: CDR1 SGHTA, CDR2 FQGTGA. J gave up 1 base and V 5 bases, and 2 bases lay outside the gene matches. The DNA of the CDR3 is TGTGCCAGCAGCCGGGACAGGGAGAACACCGGGGAGCTGTTTTTT. Translating it yields CASSRDRENTGELFF.

The genes are TRBV2 and TRBJ2-7; TRBD2 matches at 9 bases. The CDR3 contains 17 residues. The J segment lost 6 bases and the V segment lost 1 base, leaving 13 bases of the junction unmatched. From germline, CDR1 is SNHLY and CDR2 FYNNEI. As DNA, the CDR3 is TGTGCCAGCAGTGAAGTTATAGGGCTAGCGGGACCCCGCGAGCAGTACTTC. It encodes CASSEVIGLAGPREQYF.

This clone was counted between two and nine times. The gene calls are TRBV6-1 and TRBJ2-7; 7 nucleotides align to TRBD1. Germline CDR1 and CDR2: MNHNS and SASEGT. Trimming took 5 bases from V and 4 from J; bases not matched to a gene: 5. The CDR3 spans 13 residues. CDR3 amino acids: CASSTDRAYEQYF. Written as DNA, the CDR3 is TGTGCCAGCAGTACCGACAGGGCTTACGAGCAGTACTTC.

This sequence joins TRBV9 and TRBJ2-6; TRBD2 aligns across 8 bases. The CDR3 length is 18 residues. Germline V CDR1 and CDR2: SGDLS, YYNGEE. The J segment lost 0 bases and the V segment lost 3 bases, leaving 8 bases of the junction unmatched. The CDR3 spells CASSAVAGPTSGANVLTF. CDR3 sequence (DNA): TGTGCCAGCAGCGCCGTAGCGGGACCCACCTCTGGGGCCAACGTCCTGACTTTC.

The V and J genes are TRBV2 and TRBJ2-1; 9 bases map to TRBD1. Trimming cost V 1 base and J 5 bases; bases outside gene matches: 0. Germline V CDR1 and CDR2: SNHLY, FYNNEI. The CDR3 loop spans 14 amino acids. This CDR3 reads CASSEGTGDNEQFF. In DNA form, the CDR3 reads TGTGCCAGCAGTGAAGGGACAGGGGACAATGAGCAGTTCTTC.

The J gene is TRBJ2-4, the V gene TRBV7-8; possibly TRBD1 for D (6 bases). Trimming stripped 1 base from V and 15 bases from J, with 16 bases between. CDR1 SGHVS and CDR2 FQNEAQ come from the germline V gene. This CDR3 comprises 13 residues. Here the CDR3 DNA reads TGTGCCAGCAGCTTAGAGGGGGTGGCGGAGTGGTACTTC. The encoded protein is CASSLEGVAEWYF.

This clone was seen more than once but under ten times. This chain connects TRBV7-8 to TRBJ2-5; the match to TRBD1 covers 12 bases. The ends lost 2 bases at V and 3 bases at J; junction bases unmatched: 7. This CDR3 region has 17 residues. Germline V CDR1 and CDR2: SGHVS, FQNEAQ. This chain's CDR3 is CASSLPRDRGREETQYF. In DNA form, the CDR3 reads TGTGCCAGCAGCTTACCCCGGGACAGGGGGCGCGAAGAGACCCAGTACTTC.

The chain has TRBV4-1 and TRBJ2-3; a possible D gene is TRBD2 (6 bases). Germline V CDR1 and CDR2: MGHRA, YSYEKL. The CDR3 totals 16 residues. Trimming took off 4 bases at V and 1 base at J, with 15 bases between the two ends. The CDR3 is CASSRAGGTGTDTQYF. The DNA of the CDR3 is TGCGCCAGCAGCCGTGCGGGCGGGACCGGCACAGATACGCAGTATTTT.

This clone was detected once. The chain is built from TRBV9 and TRBJ2-1; D may correspond to TRBD1 or TRBD2 (5 bases each). Germline-derived CDR1 and CDR2 are SGDLS and YYNGEE. Trimming took off 4 bases at V and 8 bases at J, with 25 bases between the two ends. The CDR3 runs 17 residues. The CDR3 DNA reads TGTGCCAGCAGCCTGGGGCGTCGGGGAACAACTTGGCATGAGCAGTTCTTC. It yields the protein CASSLGRRGTTWHEQFF.

This sequence joins TRBV7-9 and TRBJ2-7; 8 nucleotides match TRBD1. The germline V gene encodes CDR1 SEHNR and CDR2 FQNEAQ (reference sequence). V lost 4 bases to trimming and J lost 11 bases; unmatched junction nucleotides: 13. The length of the CDR3 is 14 residues. The CDR3 reads CASSSDRVGRAEYF. CDR3 DNA: TGTGCCAGCAGCTCGGACAGGGTTGGCCGCGCGGAGTACTTC.

The chain couples TRBV7-2 to TRBJ2-7, with a tentative D call TRBD1 (6 bases). This CDR3 contains 12 residues. CDR1 is SGHTA, CDR2 FQGNSA, per germline. The V and J ends lost 2 bases and 4 bases respectively, with 6 bases between them. CDR3 sequence reads: CASSLRGYEQYF. CDR3 DNA: TGTGCCAGCAGCTTAAGGGGGTACGAGCAGTACTTC.

The V and J genes are TRBV7-6 and TRBJ1-3; D gene unclear. This CDR3 contains 16 residues. Germline CDR1 SGHVS, CDR2 FNYEAQ. The V gene lost 0 bases and the J gene lost 1 base, with 10 bases spanning the gap. CDR3 in amino acids: CASSLATRLSGNTIYF. The CDR3 bases are TGTGCCAGCAGCTTAGCCACGCGGCTTTCTGGAAACACCATATATTTT.

The chain employs TRBV6-5 and TRBJ2-7; no definite D call. The V gene lost 0 bases and the J gene lost 3 bases, with 9 bases spanning the gap. CDR3 length equals 14 residues. In germline, CDR1 is MNHEY, CDR2 SVGAGI. The CDR3 DNA reads TGTGCCAGCAGTTACTCCGGTGGGATCTACGAGCAGTACTTC. Protein product: CASSYSGGIYEQYF.

This sequence joins TRBV7-9 and TRBJ2-1, with D maybe TRBD2 (7 bases). The CDR3 consists of 19 residues. V gave up 4 bases and J gave up 0 bases, with 22 bases separating them. The germline CDR1 and CDR2 sequences are SEHNR and FQNEAQ (reference sequence). This CDR3 reads CASSSKVVGGRRSYNEQFF. The CDR3 region has the DNA TGTGCCAGCAGCTCGAAGGTAGTCGGGGGGCGCCGCTCCTACAATGAGCAGTTCTTC.

The rearrangement uses TRBV30 and TRBJ2-1, with D maybe TRBD1 (5 bases). The germline V gene encodes CDR1 GTSNPN and CDR2 SVGIG (reference sequence). Trimming took 4 bases from V and 2 from J, leaving 12 bases between them. The CDR3 runs 14 residues. For the CDR3, the DNA is TGTGCCTGGACCACCAGGGTTCCCTACAATGAGCAGTTCTTC. Residues: CAWTTRVPYNEQFF.